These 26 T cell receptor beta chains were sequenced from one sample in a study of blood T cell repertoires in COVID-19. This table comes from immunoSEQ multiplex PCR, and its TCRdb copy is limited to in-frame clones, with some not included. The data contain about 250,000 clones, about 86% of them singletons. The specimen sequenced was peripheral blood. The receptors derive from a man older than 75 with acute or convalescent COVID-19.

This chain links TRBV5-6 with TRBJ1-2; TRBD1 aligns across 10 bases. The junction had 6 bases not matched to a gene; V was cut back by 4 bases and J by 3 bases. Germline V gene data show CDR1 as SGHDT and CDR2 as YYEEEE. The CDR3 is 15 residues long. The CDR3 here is CASSNRDRGYYGYTF. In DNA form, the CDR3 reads TGTGCCAGCAGCAACCGGGACAGGGGTTACTATGGCTACACCTTC.

CDR3 nucleotide sequence: TGCGCCAGCAGCTTGGTTAGCGGCTCTGGAAACACCATATATTTT. Protein: CASSLVSGSGNTIYF. This rearrangement joins TRBV5-1 to TRBJ1-3; no clear D. CDR1 and CDR2 (germline): SGHRS, YFSETQ. The CDR3 contains 15 residues. V lost 0 bases and J 0 bases, leaving 7 bases between the germline ends.

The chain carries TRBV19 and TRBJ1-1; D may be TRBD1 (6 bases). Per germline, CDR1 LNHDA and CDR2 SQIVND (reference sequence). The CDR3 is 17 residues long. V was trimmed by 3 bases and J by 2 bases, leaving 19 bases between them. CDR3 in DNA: TGTGCCAGTAGTATTAGGACAGTTCCGGTGAGAAACACTGAAGCTTTCTTT. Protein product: CASSIRTVPVRNTEAFF. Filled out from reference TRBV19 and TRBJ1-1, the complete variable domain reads DGGITQSPKYLFRKEGQNVTLSCEQNLNHDAMYWYRQDPGQGLRLIYYSQIVNDFQKGDIAEGYSVSREKKESFPLTVTSAQKNPTAFYLCASSIRTVPVRNTEAFFGQGTRLTVV.

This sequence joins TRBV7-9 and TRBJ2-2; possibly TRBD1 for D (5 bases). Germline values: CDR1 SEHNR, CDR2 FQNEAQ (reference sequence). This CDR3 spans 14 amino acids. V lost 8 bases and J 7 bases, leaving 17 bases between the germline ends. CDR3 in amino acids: CASQTVKQVGELFF. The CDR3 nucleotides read TGTGCCAGCCAAACTGTTAAACAGGTCGGGGAGCTGTTTTTT.

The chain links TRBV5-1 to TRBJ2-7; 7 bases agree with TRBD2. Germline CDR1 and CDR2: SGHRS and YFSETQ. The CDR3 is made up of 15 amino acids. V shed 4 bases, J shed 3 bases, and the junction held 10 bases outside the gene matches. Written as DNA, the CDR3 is TGCGCCAGCAGCCCAACTAGCGTCCTTAACTACGAGCAGTACTTC. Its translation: CASSPTSVLNYEQYF.

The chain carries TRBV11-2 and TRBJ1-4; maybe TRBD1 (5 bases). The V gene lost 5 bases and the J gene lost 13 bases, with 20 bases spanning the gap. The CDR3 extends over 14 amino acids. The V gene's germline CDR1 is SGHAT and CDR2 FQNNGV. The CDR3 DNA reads TGTGCCAGCAGCACTCAGGGTAACCTCGGGGGACTGTTTTTT. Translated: CASSTQGNLGGLFF.

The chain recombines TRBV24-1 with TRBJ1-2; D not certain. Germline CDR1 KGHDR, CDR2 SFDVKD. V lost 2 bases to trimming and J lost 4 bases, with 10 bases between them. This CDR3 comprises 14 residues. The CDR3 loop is CATSDSGLTYGYTF. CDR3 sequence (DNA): TGTGCCACCAGTGATTCCGGACTGACCTATGGCTACACCTTC.

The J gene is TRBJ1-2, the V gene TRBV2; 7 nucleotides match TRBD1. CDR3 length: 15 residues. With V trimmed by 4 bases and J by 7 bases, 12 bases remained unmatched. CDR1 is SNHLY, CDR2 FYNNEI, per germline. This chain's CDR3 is CASSVLNRGKGGYTF. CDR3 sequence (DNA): TGTGCCAGCAGTGTTTTAAACAGGGGAAAGGGTGGCTACACCTTC.

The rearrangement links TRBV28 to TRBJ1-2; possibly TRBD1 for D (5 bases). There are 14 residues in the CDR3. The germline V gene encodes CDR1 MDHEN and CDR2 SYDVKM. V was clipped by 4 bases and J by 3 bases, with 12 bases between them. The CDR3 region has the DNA TGTGCCAGCAGTTCCCCGGGGGAGTACTATGGCTACACCTTC. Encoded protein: CASSSPGEYYGYTF.

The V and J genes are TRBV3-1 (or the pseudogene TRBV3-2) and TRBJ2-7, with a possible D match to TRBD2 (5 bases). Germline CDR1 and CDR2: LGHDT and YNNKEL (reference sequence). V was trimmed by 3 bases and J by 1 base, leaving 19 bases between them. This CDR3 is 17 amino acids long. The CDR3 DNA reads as TGTGCCAGCAGCCACGCTCGGCGTGAGGGAAAATCCTACGAGCAGTACTTC. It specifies CASSHARREGKSYEQYF.

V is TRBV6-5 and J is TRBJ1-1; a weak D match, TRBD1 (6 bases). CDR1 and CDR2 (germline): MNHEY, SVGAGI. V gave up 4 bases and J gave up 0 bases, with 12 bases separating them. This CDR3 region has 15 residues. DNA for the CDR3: TGTGCCAGCAGTTCCAGGGAGGGGGTGAACACTGAAGCTTTCTTT. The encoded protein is CASSSREGVNTEAFF.

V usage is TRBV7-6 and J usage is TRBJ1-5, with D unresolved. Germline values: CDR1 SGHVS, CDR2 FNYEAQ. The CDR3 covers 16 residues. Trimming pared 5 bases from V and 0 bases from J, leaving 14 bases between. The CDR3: CASSKLAGYSNQPQHF. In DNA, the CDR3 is TGTGCCAGCAGCAAACTGGCAGGATATAGCAATCAGCCCCAGCATTTT.

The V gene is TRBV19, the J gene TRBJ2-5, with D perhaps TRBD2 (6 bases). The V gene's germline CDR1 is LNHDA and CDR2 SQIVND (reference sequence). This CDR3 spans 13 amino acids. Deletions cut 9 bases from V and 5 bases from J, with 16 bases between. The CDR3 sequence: CASEGGGQETQYF. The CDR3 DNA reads TGTGCCAGCGAGGGAGGCGGGCAGGAGACCCAGTACTTC.

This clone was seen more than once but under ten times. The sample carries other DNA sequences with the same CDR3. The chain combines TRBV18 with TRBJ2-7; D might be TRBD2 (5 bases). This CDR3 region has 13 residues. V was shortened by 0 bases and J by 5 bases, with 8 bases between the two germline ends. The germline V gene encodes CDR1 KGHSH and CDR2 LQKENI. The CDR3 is CASSPPGVDEQYF. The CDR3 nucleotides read TGTGCCAGCTCACCACCGGGAGTGGACGAGCAGTACTTC.

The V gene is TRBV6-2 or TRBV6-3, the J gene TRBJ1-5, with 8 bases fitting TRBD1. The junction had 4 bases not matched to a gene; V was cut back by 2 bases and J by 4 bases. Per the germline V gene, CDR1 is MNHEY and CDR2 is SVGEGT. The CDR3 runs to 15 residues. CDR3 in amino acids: CASSYPGGYNQPQHF. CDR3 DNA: TGTGCCAGCAGTTACCCAGGGGGCTATAATCAGCCCCAGCATTTT.

CDR3 residues: CASSMRIGRNYGYTF. The CDR3 bases are TGTGCCAGCAGCATGCGTATTGGGAGGAACTATGGCTACACCTTC. This chain links TRBV5-8 with TRBJ1-2; D not certain. There are 15 residues in the CDR3. From germline, CDR1 is SGHTS and CDR2 YDEGEE. V was shortened by 4 bases and J by 2 bases, with 15 bases between the two germline ends.

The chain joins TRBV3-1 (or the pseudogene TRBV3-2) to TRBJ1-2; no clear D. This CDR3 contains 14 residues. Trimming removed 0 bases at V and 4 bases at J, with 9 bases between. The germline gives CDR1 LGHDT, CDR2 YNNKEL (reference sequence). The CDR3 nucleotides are TGTGCCAGCAGCCAAGAATCAGTCAGCTATGGCTACACCTTC. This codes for CASSQESVSYGYTF.

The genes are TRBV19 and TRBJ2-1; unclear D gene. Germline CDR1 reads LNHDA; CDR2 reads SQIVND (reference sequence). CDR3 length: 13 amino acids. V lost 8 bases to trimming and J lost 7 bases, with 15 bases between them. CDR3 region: CASSISWWNEQFF. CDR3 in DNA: TGTGCCAGTTCAATTAGTTGGTGGAATGAGCAGTTCTTC.

The CDR3 loop reads CASSNRQDTYGYTF. CDR3 bases: TGTGCCAGCAGCAACCGACAGGACACCTATGGCTACACCTTC. This chain connects TRBV9 to TRBJ1-2; the D gene is possibly TRBD1 (6 bases). CDR3 length: 14 amino acids. The germline CDR1 and CDR2 sequences are SGDLS and YYNGEE. V was cut by 4 bases and J by 4 bases, with 14 bases left in between.

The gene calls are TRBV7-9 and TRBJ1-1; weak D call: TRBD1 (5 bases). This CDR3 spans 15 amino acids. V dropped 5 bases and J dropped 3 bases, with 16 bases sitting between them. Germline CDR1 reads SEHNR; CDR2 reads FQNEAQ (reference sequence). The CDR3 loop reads CASSQGGGVDTEAFF. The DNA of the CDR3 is TGTGCCAGCAGCCAGGGCGGAGGGGTGGACACTGAAGCTTTCTTT.

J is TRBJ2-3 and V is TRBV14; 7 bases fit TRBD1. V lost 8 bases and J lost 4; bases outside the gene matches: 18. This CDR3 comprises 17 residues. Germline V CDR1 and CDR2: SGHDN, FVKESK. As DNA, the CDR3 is TGTGCCAGCTCGTCGCCCGGGACAGTAAATTTGGCAGATACGCAGTATTTT. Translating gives CASSSPGTVNLADTQYF. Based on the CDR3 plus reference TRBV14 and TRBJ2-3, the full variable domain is EAGVTQFPSHSVIEKGQTVTLRCDPISGHDNLYWYRRVMGKEIKFLLHFVKESKQDESGMPNNRFLAERTGGTYSTLKVQPAELEDSGVYFCASSSPGTVNLADTQYFGPGTRLTVL.

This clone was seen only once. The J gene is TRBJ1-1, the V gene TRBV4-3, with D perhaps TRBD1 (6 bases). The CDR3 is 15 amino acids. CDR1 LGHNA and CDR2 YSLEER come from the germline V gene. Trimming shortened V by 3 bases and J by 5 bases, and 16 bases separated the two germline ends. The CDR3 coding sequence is TGCGCCAGCAGCCACCCAGGGGCTGAGCGGACTGAAGCTTTCTTT. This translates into CASSHPGAERTEAFF.

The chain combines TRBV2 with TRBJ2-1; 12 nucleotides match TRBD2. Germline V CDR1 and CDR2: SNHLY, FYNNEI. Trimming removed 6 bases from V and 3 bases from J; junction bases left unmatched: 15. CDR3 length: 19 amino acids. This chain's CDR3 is CASSAEGLAGSASYNEQFF. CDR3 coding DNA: TGTGCCAGCAGCGCGGAGGGACTAGCGGGCAGTGCGAGCTACAATGAGCAGTTCTTC.

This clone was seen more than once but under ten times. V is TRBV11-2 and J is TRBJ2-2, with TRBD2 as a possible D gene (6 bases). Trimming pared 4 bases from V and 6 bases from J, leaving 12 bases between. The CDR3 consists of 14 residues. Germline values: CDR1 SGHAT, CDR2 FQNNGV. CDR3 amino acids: CASSSQTRAGELFF. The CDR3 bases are TGTGCCAGCAGCTCCCAGACTAGGGCCGGGGAGCTGTTTTTT. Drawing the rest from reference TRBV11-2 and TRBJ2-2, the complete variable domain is EAGVAQSPRYKIIEKRQSVAFWCNPISGHATLYWYQQILGQGPKLLIQFQNNGVVDDSQLPKDRFSAERLKGVDSTLKIQPAKLEDSAVYLCASSSQTRAGELFFGEGSRLTVL.

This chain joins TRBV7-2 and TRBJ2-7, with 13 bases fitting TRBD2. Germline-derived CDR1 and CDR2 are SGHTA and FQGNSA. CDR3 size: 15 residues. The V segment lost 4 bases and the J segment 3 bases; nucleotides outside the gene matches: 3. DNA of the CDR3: TGTGCCAGCAGCTGGACTAGCGGGAGTTTCTACGAGCAGTACTTC. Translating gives CASSWTSGSFYEQYF.

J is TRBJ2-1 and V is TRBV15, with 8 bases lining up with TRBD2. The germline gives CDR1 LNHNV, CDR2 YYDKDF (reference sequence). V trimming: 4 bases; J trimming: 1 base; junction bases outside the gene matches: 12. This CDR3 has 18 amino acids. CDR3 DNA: TGTGCCACCAGCAAGCTAGCGGGCAGTCCTCAATCCTACAATGAGCAGTTCTTC. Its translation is CATSKLAGSPQSYNEQFF.